The 18 T cell receptor beta chains below all came from one sample that was sequenced in a study of CD8+CD57+ T cells in acquired aplastic anemia. Profiling that covered TCR beta VDJ and CDR3 relied on genomic DNA as its template. Using its own MiXCR run on the reads, TCRdb lists one record per CDR3 protein. The table includes 150,000 to 200,000 distinct CDR3 sequences, 64% detected once. Sequencing was carried out using sorted CD4+, CD8+, or CD8+CD57+ T cells (not recorded which) from PBMCs. Source of these receptors: a human donor with severe aplastic anemia or a healthy control (not recorded which).

This clonotype was observed at least ten times. The chain recombines TRBV11-1 with TRBJ2-7; weak D call: TRBD1 (5 bases). V lost 8 bases and J 3 bases, leaving 14 bases between the germline ends. CDR1 and CDR2 (germline): SGHAT, FQDESV (reference sequence). The CDR3 spans 13 residues. CDR3 sequence (DNA): TGTGCCAGCGGCGCAAGGGGCCACTACGAGCAGTACTTC. It specifies CASGARGHYEQYF.

This clonotype has a handful of counts. The V and J genes are TRBV7-2 and TRBJ1-2; perhaps TRBD1 as D (5 bases). There are 13 residues in the CDR3. V was shortened by 6 bases and J by 9 bases, with 17 bases between the two germline ends. Germline assignment: CDR1 SGHTA and CDR2 FQGNSA. CDR3 region: CASSVFRGGRYTF. The CDR3 DNA sequence: TGTGCCAGCAGTGTATTCCGGGGCGGCCGCTACACCTTC. Combining the CDR3 with reference TRBV7-2 and TRBJ1-2 gives the whole variable domain GAGVSQSPSNKVTEKGKDVELRCDPISGHTALYWYRQSLGQGLEFLIYFQGNSAPDKSGLPSDRFSAERTGGSVSTLTIQRTQQEDSAVYLCASSVFRGGRYTFGSGTRLTVV.

The V call is TRBV10-3, the J call TRBJ2-7, with TRBD1 as a possible D gene (6 bases). CDR1 and CDR2 (germline): ENHRY, SYGVKD. The ends were cut back, 3 bases at V and 2 bases at J, with 11 bases in the middle. The CDR3 is 14 residues long. The DNA of the CDR3 is TGTGCCATCAGTGACCAACAGGGACCCTACGAGCAGTACTTC. Amino acids: CAISDQQGPYEQYF.

This clonotype was observed many times. The rearrangement joins TRBV15 to TRBJ2-5; D remains ambiguous. Germline V lookup: CDR1 LNHNV, CDR2 YYDKDF (reference sequence). The V gene lost 6 bases and the J gene lost 3 bases, with 14 bases spanning the gap. The CDR3 extends over 14 amino acids. In DNA, the CDR3 is TGTGCCACCAGTTCGTCGGTTATTGAAGAGACCCAGTACTTC. This codes for CATSSSVIEETQYF.

This sequence joins TRBV7-8 and TRBJ1-5; no firm D call. The CDR3 is made up of 13 amino acids. CDR1 is SGHVS and CDR2 is FQNEAQ in the germline V gene. V gave up 2 bases and J gave up 6 bases, with 8 bases separating them. The CDR3, as DNA: TGTGCCAGCAGCTTATCGTTCCCTCAGCCCCAGCATTTT. Protein product: CASSLSFPQPQHF.

This clonotype was recorded at least ten times. This sequence joins TRBV9 and TRBJ1-1; D is uncertain. The CDR3 is 12 residues long. Germline V gene sequence: CDR1 SGDLS, CDR2 YYNGEE. Between the trimmed V and J ends, which lost 5 bases and 6 bases, there was a span of 11 bases. The CDR3 region is CASSPEVPEAFF. The CDR3 DNA reads TGTGCCAGCAGTCCAGAGGTTCCTGAAGCTTTCTTT.

J is TRBJ2-1 and V is TRBV5-1, with 9 positions matching TRBD2. V was clipped by 4 bases and J by 0 bases; unmatched bases: 8. The CDR3 length is 17 residues. Germline CDR1 and CDR2: SGHRS and YFSETQ. The CDR3 DNA is TGCGCCAGCAGCGGAAGCGGGGGGTCAAGCTCCTACAATGAGCAGTTCTTC. Translation: CASSGSGGSSSYNEQFF.

This clonotype was seen a handful of times. This chain links TRBV20-1 with TRBJ2-7; no definite D call. The CDR3 has 13 amino acids. Germline CDR1 is DFQATT and CDR2 is SNEGSKA (reference sequence). V shed 3 bases and J shed 4 bases, with 13 bases lying between them. The CDR3 sequence: CSASSSQVYEQYF. The CDR3 bases are TGCAGTGCTAGCTCTTCGCAGGTTTACGAGCAGTACTTC.

As for this clonotype: Compared with germline, one end of the junction differs, possibly owing to a read error. The J gene is TRBJ2-5, the V gene TRBV4-2; D is perhaps TRBD2 (6 bases). The CDR3 contains 13 residues. Germline V gene data show CDR1 as LGHNA and CDR2 as YNFKEQ. The CDR3 DNA follows: TGTGCCAGCAGCCAAGAGAGGGAGGAGACCCGGTACTTC. Residues: CASSQEREETRYF.

This clonotype was counted only a few times. V gene TRBV7-8 combines with J gene TRBJ1-1, with D hard to call. CDR1 is SGHVS and CDR2 is FQNEAQ in the germline V gene. Trimming took 3 bases from V and 5 from J, leaving 13 bases between them. The length of the CDR3 is 14 residues. The CDR3 bases are TGTGCCAGCAGCTTGGCCGGGCTTGGAACTGAAGCTTTCTTT. Translated: CASSLAGLGTEAFF. Full variable domain (missing parts from reference TRBV7-8 and TRBJ1-1): GAGVSQSPRYKVAKRGQDVALRCDPISGHVSLFWYQQALGQGPEFLTYFQNEAQLDKSGLPSDRFFAERPEGSVSTLKIQRTQQEDSAVYLCASSLAGLGTEAFFGQGTRLTVV.

The chain carries TRBV9 and TRBJ2-7; tentative D call: TRBD2 (5 bases). Trimming left V 2 bases short and J 2 bases short, with 11 bases between. CDR3 length: 14 residues. From germline, CDR1 is SGDLS and CDR2 YYNGEE. CDR3 region: CASSVTSEAYEQYF. For the CDR3, the DNA is TGTGCCAGCAGCGTCACTAGTGAAGCCTACGAGCAGTACTTC.

The V gene is TRBV7-9, the J gene TRBJ2-1, with 13 bases identical to TRBD2. J gave up 5 bases and V 6 bases, and 4 bases lay outside the gene matches. The CDR3 is 15 amino acids. Germline assignment: CDR1 SEHNR and CDR2 FQNEAQ (reference sequence). CDR3: CASSPGTSGDNEQFF. The CDR3 nucleotides read TGTGCCAGCAGTCCTGGGACTAGCGGGGACAATGAGCAGTTCTTC.

This clonotype was seen just once. The V call is TRBV12-3 or TRBV12-4, the J call TRBJ2-3; D not certain. V was clipped by 6 bases and J by 4 bases, with 11 bases between them. The CDR3 spans 13 residues. CDR3 amino acids: CASSFTFADTQYF. CDR3 in DNA: TGTGCCAGCAGCTTTACCTTTGCAGATACGCAGTATTTT.

The CDR3 DNA reads as TGTGCCAGCAGCCATACTTGGACAGGGGGCTTCACAGATACGCAGTATTTT. This gives the protein CASSHTWTGGFTDTQYF. The chain couples TRBV3-1 to TRBJ2-3; 11 nucleotides line up with TRBD1. The CDR3 is made up of 17 amino acids. The V gene's germline CDR1 is LGHDT and CDR2 YNNKEL (reference sequence). Losses at the gene ends were 3 bases for V and 2 bases for J; bases not matched to a gene: 7.

In this sample, this clonotype turned up many times. The chain couples TRBV20-1 to TRBJ1-2; perhaps TRBD1 as D (6 bases). There are 13 residues in the CDR3. The germline V gene encodes CDR1 DFQATT and CDR2 SNEGSKA (reference sequence). Trimming stripped 8 bases from V and 0 bases from J, with 13 bases between. The CDR3, as DNA: TGCAGTATTCACAGGGAAACTAACTATGGCTACACCTTC. Its translation: CSIHRETNYGYTF.

In this sample, this clonotype turned up many times. This sequence joins TRBV20-1 and TRBJ1-2; perhaps TRBD1 as D (5 bases). CDR1 and CDR2 from the germline V gene are DFQATT and SNEGSKA (reference sequence). The CDR3 sequence is 15 residues long. The V gene lost 3 bases and the J gene lost 2 bases, with 16 bases spanning the gap. The CDR3 sequence is CSARIRDLTNYGYTF. The DNA of the CDR3 is TGCAGTGCTAGGATCCGGGACTTGACGAACTATGGCTACACCTTC.

The J gene is TRBJ1-1, the V gene TRBV7-9; tentative D call: TRBD1 (6 bases). Trimming removed 1 base at V and 7 bases at J, with 16 bases between. The CDR3 loop spans 15 amino acids. The germline CDR1 and CDR2 sequences are SEHNR and FQNEAQ (reference sequence). Written as DNA, the CDR3 is TGTGCCAGCAGCTTAGGTTGGGGACACCCTGGTGAAGCTTTCTTT. It codes for CASSLGWGHPGEAFF.

J is TRBJ2-7 and V is TRBV29-1; D is undetermined. This CDR3 has 12 amino acids. Looked up from germline, CDR1 is SQVTM and CDR2 is ANQGSEA. The V end was cut by 2 bases, the J end by 2 bases, with 7 bases between. The CDR3 coding sequence is TGCAGCGTTGAACAGGAGACCTACGAGCAGTACTTC. Translated, it gives CSVEQETYEQYF.